These 12 T cell receptor beta chains originate from one sample sequenced in a study of blood T cell repertoires in COVID-19. This table comes from immunoSEQ multiplex PCR, and its TCRdb copy is limited to in-frame clones, with some not included. The sample holds some 150,000 clones, 85% seen once. Sequences were obtained from peripheral blood. These receptors were obtained from a woman in her thirties or forties with active or convalescent COVID-19.

This clone was counted once. V usage is TRBV2 and J usage is TRBJ2-7; 8 bases line up with TRBD2. The CDR3 spans 16 residues. Germline CDR1 reads SNHLY; CDR2 reads FYNNEI. J gave up 1 base and V 6 bases, and 11 bases lay outside the gene matches. CDR3: CASRAARSGSSYEQYF. CDR3 coding DNA: TGTGCCAGCAGGGCCGCCCGGAGCGGGAGTTCCTACGAGCAGTACTTC.

This clone was picked up a small number of times. The chain couples TRBV7-6 to TRBJ1-2, with 9 bases matching TRBD1. V dropped 1 base and J dropped 3; count of bases not matched to a gene: 3. Germline V gene lookup returns CDR1 SGHVS and CDR2 FNYEAQ. The CDR3 spans 15 residues. The CDR3 here is CASSLGGQGDYGYTF. The CDR3 nucleotides read TGTGCCAGCAGCTTAGGGGGACAGGGTGACTATGGCTACACCTTC.

This clone was seen more than once but under ten times. The gene calls are TRBV7-2 and TRBJ1-2; TRBD1 might be the D (5 bases). This CDR3 is 17 amino acids long. Germline assignment: CDR1 SGHTA and CDR2 FQGNSA. Trimming left V 3 bases short and J 0 bases short, with 17 bases between. CDR3 bases: TGTGCCAGCAGCTTCAGCGGAGGGACCCCAGCTAACTATGGCTACACCTTC. Its protein is CASSFSGGTPANYGYTF.

The rearrangement uses TRBV29-1 and TRBJ1-6; the D gene is possibly TRBD1 (6 bases). The CDR3 loop spans 15 amino acids. The germline V gene encodes CDR1 SQVTM and CDR2 ANQGSEA. V lost 5 bases and J lost 7, with 18 bases in between. The CDR3 spells CSVSGPGAGNSPLHF. CDR3 bases: TGCAGCGTTTCGGGACCAGGGGCTGGGAATTCACCCCTCCACTTT.

This clone occurred a few times. The chain recombines TRBV19 with TRBJ1-1; tentative D call: TRBD1 (6 bases). Germline V gene sequence: CDR1 LNHDA, CDR2 SQIVND (reference sequence). The CDR3 spans 16 residues. V lost 6 bases to trimming and J lost 5 bases, with 22 bases between them. CDR3 residues: CASRRGGLGSRTEAFF. The CDR3, as DNA: TGTGCCAGTAGGAGGGGGGGCCTAGGGTCCAGGACTGAAGCTTTCTTT.

V gene TRBV28 combines with J gene TRBJ2-1, with D unresolved. V was cut by 1 base and J by 4 bases, with 11 bases left in between. The germline V gene encodes CDR1 MDHEN and CDR2 SYDVKM. The CDR3 is 15 residues long. Here the CDR3 reads CASSLSSLTYNEQFF. The DNA for the CDR3 is TGTGCCAGCAGTTTATCAAGCCTCACTTACAATGAGCAGTTCTTC.

The rearrangement links TRBV9 to TRBJ1-2; 7 positions match TRBD1. The V and J ends lost 0 bases and 5 bases, in that order; junction bases with no gene match: 7. Germline V gives CDR1 SGDLS, CDR2 YYNGEE. The CDR3 contains 15 residues. The CDR3 coding sequence is TGTGCCAGCAGCGTAGGACAGGGAGTCGTGTATGGCTACACCTTC. As protein: CASSVGQGVVYGYTF.

V and J are TRBV28 and TRBJ1-1, with TRBD1 identical over 7 bases. V shed 8 bases and J 1 base; nucleotides not matched to a gene: 10. The CDR3 runs 15 residues. Germline V lookup: CDR1 MDHEN, CDR2 SYDVKM. The CDR3 bases are TGTGCCAGCGATAAAGGGGGCTTCCCGAACACTGAAGCTTTCTTT. Translation gives CASDKGGFPNTEAFF. The complete variable domain, with remaining parts taken from reference TRBV28 and TRBJ1-1, reads DVKVTQSSRYLVKRTGEKVFLECVQDMDHENMFWYRQDPGLGLRLIYFSYDVKMKEKGDIPEGYSVSREKKERFSLILESASTNQTSMYLCASDKGGFPNTEAFFGQGTRLTVV.

The V gene is TRBV7-9, the J gene TRBJ1-2; a weak D match, TRBD1 (6 bases). With 2 bases removed from V and 6 bases from J, the gap between germline ends came to 22 bases. CDR3 length: 17 residues. Germline CDR1 SEHNR, CDR2 FQNEAQ (reference sequence). The CDR3 coding sequence is TGTGCCAGCAGCTTAAGCTGGTCAGGGGAAAGGTTCGATGGCTACACCTTC. Its protein is CASSLSWSGERFDGYTF.

The CDR3 sequence is CASLPHETYNEQFF. CDR3 bases: TGTGCCAGCCTACCCCATGAGACCTACAATGAGCAGTTCTTC. V and J are TRBV6-6 and TRBJ2-1; D gene ambiguous. Trimming pared 8 bases from V and 2 bases from J, leaving 13 bases between. The germline gives CDR1 MNHNY, CDR2 SVGAGI (reference sequence). This CDR3 has 14 amino acids.

The rearrangement links TRBV9 to TRBJ2-7; 14 nucleotides align to TRBD2. V was pared by 0 bases and J by 2 bases, with 4 bases of the junction left unmatched. The CDR3 covers 17 residues. Germline V gives CDR1 SGDLS, CDR2 YYNGEE. Here the CDR3 DNA reads TGTGCCAGCAGCGTAGGACTAGCGGGAGGGGGAACCTACGAGCAGTACTTC. Amino acids: CASSVGLAGGGTYEQYF.

The chain employs TRBV28 and TRBJ1-2; tentatively, D is TRBD1 (5 bases). CDR3 length: 15 residues. Looked up from germline, CDR1 is MDHEN and CDR2 is SYDVKM. Trimming took 8 bases from V and 0 from J, leaving 16 bases between them. In DNA form, the CDR3 reads TGTGCCAGCTGGCGCAGGGCACTTGCTAACTATGGCTACACCTTC. It encodes CASWRRALANYGYTF.